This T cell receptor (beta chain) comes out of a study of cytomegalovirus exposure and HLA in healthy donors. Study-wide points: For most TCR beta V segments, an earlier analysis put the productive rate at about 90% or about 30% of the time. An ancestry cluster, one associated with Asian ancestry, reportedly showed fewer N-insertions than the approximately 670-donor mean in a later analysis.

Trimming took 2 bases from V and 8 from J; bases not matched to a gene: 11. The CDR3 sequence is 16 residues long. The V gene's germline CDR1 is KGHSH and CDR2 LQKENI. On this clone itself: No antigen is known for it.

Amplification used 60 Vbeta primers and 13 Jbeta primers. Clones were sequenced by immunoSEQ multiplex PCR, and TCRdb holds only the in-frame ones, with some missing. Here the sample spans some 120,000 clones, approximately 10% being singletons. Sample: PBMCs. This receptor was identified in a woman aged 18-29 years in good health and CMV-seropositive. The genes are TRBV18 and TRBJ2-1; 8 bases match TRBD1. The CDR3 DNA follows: TGTGCCAGCTCACCAATGGACAGGGAAGTCTTACATGAGCAGTTCTTC. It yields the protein CASSPMDREVLHEQFF.